These T cell receptor beta chains were read from a single sample in a study of Ad26.COV2.S vaccination and SARS-CoV-2 variants. Sequencing was performed with immunoSEQ multiplex PCR; in TCRdb, only in-frame clones are kept and a portion is missing. The sample lists over 200,000 clones; 85% to 90% were seen once. Sample: peripheral blood, taken in a trial of Ad26.COV2.S vaccine versus placebo. These receptors were collected from a person between 18 and 65 years old who received the Ad26.COV2.S COVID-19 vaccine or a placebo. Both conserved end residues are part of each CDR3. A D gene is named only where the DNA matches it firmly. The size field is filled for only some rows; it gives once, few, many or a size class.

TRBV6-5	NA	TRBJ1-6	13	NA	CASRDRINSPLHF	TGTGCCAGCAGAGACAGGATCAATTCACCCCTCCACTTT
TRBV28	TRBD1	TRBJ2-1	15	NA	CASSSRGPRLVEQFF	TGTGCCAGCAGTTCCAGGGGGCCTAGGCTGGTGGAGCAGTTCTTC
TRBV19	NA	TRBJ1-4	13	once	CASSTITNEKLFF	TGTGCCAGTAGTACTATTACTAATGAAAAACTGTTTTTT
TRBV28	NA	TRBJ1-5	17	NA	CASSSPGSLYSNQPQHF	TGTGCCAGCAGTTCCCCCGGCAGCCTTTATAGCAATCAGCCCCAGCATTTT
TRBV7-2	NA	TRBJ2-7	14	NA	CASSPSTVPGEQYF	TGTGCCAGCAGCCCGAGTACAGTGCCGGGGGAGCAGTACTTC
TRBV7-2	NA	TRBJ2-5	16	NA	CASSSTAPHSAETQYF	TGTGCCAGCAGCTCCACCGCCCCGCACAGTGCCGAGACCCAGTACTTC
TRBV6-5	TRBD2	TRBJ2-3	15	NA	CASTLAGATTDTQYF	TGTGCCAGCACCCTAGCGGGGGCCACCACAGATACGCAGTATTTT
TRBV6-1	NA	TRBJ2-7	15	NA	CASSERARWVDEQYF	TGTGCCAGCAGTGAAAGGGCTCGCTGGGTCGACGAGCAGTACTTC
TRBV30	NA	TRBJ1-1	13	NA	CAWSVRLNTEAFF	TGTGCCTGGAGTGTAAGGCTGAACACTGAAGCTTTCTTT
TRBV7-2	TRBD1	TRBJ1-4	16	NA	CASSLPAGTGEGKLFF	TGTGCCAGCAGCCTTCCTGCCGGGACAGGGGAGGGAAAACTGTTTTTT
TRBV28	NA	TRBJ2-1	11	NA	CASSFYNEQFF	TGTGCCAGCAGTTTCTACAATGAGCAGTTCTTC
TRBV11-3	TRBD2	TRBJ2-3	14	NA	CASSPAGGTDTQYF	TGTGCCAGCAGCCCAGCGGGGGGCACAGATACGCAGTATTTT
TRBV12-3/TRBV12-4	NA	TRBJ1-6	13	NA	CASRDRLNSPLHF	TGTGCCAGCAGAGACAGGTTAAATTCACCCCTCCACTTT
TRBV28	NA	TRBJ2-7	18	NA	CASSLLILLKGDPYEQYF	TGTGCCAGCAGTTTATTGATTTTATTAAAGGGGGACCCCTACGAGCAGTACTTC
TRBV2	TRBD1	TRBJ1-5	15	NA	CASSVWTGGSQPQHF	TGTGCCAGCAGTGTTTGGACAGGGGGCAGTCAGCCCCAGCATTTT
TRBV12-3/TRBV12-4	TRBD1	TRBJ1-1	11	NA	CASSPDRGAFF	TGTGCCAGCAGTCCGGACAGGGGAGCTTTCTTT
TRBV10-1	TRBD1	TRBJ1-3	21	NA	CASSEPFRDRGNPISGNTIYF	TGCGCCAGCAGTGAGCCATTCCGGGACAGGGGGAACCCGATCTCTGGAAACACCATATATTTT
TRBV12-3/TRBV12-4	NA	TRBJ2-5	13	NA	CASSLAGVETQYF	TGTGCCAGCAGTTTAGCCGGGGTTGAGACCCAGTACTTC
TRBV4-3	NA	TRBJ1-1	14	NA	CASSQERGATEAFF	TGCGCCAGCAGCCAAGAGCGCGGGGCCACTGAAGCTTTCTTT
TRBV2	NA	TRBJ1-5	14	NA	CASSVGRGGWPQHF	TGTGCCAGCAGTGTGGGCAGGGGAGGGTGGCCCCAGCATTTT
TRBV29-1	NA	TRBJ2-7	13	NA	CSVEESPRGEQYF	TGCAGCGTTGAAGAGTCCCCTAGGGGCGAGCAGTACTTC
TRBV10-3	TRBD1	TRBJ2-1	14	once	CAINPTGMNNEQFF	TGTGCCATCAACCCGACAGGGATGAACAATGAGCAGTTCTTC
TRBV30	TRBD2	TRBJ2-3	16	NA	CAWSSGEREGVDTQYF	TGTGCCTGGAGTTCCGGAGAGCGGGAGGGGGTAGATACGCAGTATTTT
TRBV4-2	NA	TRBJ2-1	14	NA	CASSQGISYNEQFF	TGTGCCAGCAGCCAGGGGATTTCCTACAATGAGCAGTTCTTC
TRBV4-2	NA	TRBJ2-3	15	NA	CASSQGGGTEDTQYF	TGTGCCAGCAGCCAAGGGGGGGGGACAGAGGATACGCAGTATTTT
TRBV15	TRBD1	TRBJ2-1	16	NA	CATSRIGDRTHNEQFF	TGTGCCACCAGCAGAATAGGGGACAGGACCCACAATGAGCAGTTCTTC
TRBV9	TRBD2	TRBJ2-7	17	NA	CASSVDGTSGLRYEQYF	TGTGCCAGCAGCGTAGATGGGACTAGCGGGCTCAGGTACGAGCAGTACTTC
TRBV18	TRBD1	TRBJ1-2	15	once	CASSPQGPSSYGYTF	TGTGCCAGCTCCCCACAGGGGCCCTCCTCCTATGGCTACACCTTC
TRBV4-3	TRBD2	TRBJ2-7	15	few	CASSQSTSGNGEQYF	TGCGCCAGCAGCCAATCGACTAGCGGGAACGGCGAGCAGTACTTC
TRBV10-3	TRBD2	TRBJ2-7	13	NA	CAISDGTSGEQYF	TGTGCCATCAGTGACGGGACTAGCGGTGAGCAGTACTTC
TRBV5-8	NA	TRBJ2-7	14	NA	CASSLGPWNYEQYF	TGTGCCAGCAGCTTGGGACCGTGGAACTACGAGCAGTACTTC
TRBV7-9	TRBD1	TRBJ2-3	16	NA	CASKGPGQPLCDTQYF	TGTGCCAGCAAGGGCCCGGGACAGCCTTTATGCGATACGCAGTATTTT
TRBV5-8	TRBD1	TRBJ1-5	14	NA	CASSYDRGNQPQHF	TGTGCCAGCAGCTACGACAGGGGCAATCAGCCCCAGCATTTT
TRBV7-9	TRBD2	TRBJ2-7	12	NA	CASSLERGEQYF	TGTGCCAGCAGCCTCGAGCGGGGCGAGCAGTACTTC
TRBV10-3	TRBD2	TRBJ2-1	18	NA	CAISDPFTSGGYYNEQFF	TGTGCCATCAGTGACCCCTTTACTAGCGGGGGATACTACAATGAGCAGTTCTTC
TRBV25-1	NA	TRBJ1-3	13	NA	CASIPVGGNTIYF	TGTGCCAGCATTCCGGTGGGGGGAAACACCATATATTTT
TRBV7-3	NA	TRBJ1-1	14	few	CASSPGPLNTEAFF	TGTGCCAGCAGCCCTGGACCCCTGAACACTGAAGCTTTCTTT
TRBV19	NA	TRBJ2-1	13	NA	CASSIIWRDEQFF	TGTGCCAGTAGTATTATATGGCGCGATGAGCAGTTCTTC
TRBV9	TRBD1	TRBJ1-2	15	NA	CASSPQGGANYGYTF	TGTGCCAGCAGCCCTCAGGGGGGTGCAAACTATGGCTACACCTTC
TRBV7-2	NA	TRBJ2-1	15	once	CASSFDLGSYNEQFF	TGTGCCAGCAGCTTTGACCTAGGGAGCTACAATGAGCAGTTCTTC
TRBV30	NA	TRBJ1-5	14	NA	CAWSAGGYNQPQHF	TGTGCCTGGAGCGCCGGAGGGTACAATCAGCCCCAGCATTTT
TRBV9	TRBD1	TRBJ2-3	18	NA	CASSVYDRASLGTDTQYF	TGTGCCAGCAGCGTATACGACAGGGCGTCTTTGGGCACAGATACGCAGTATTTT
TRBV11-2	NA	TRBJ2-3	13	NA	CASSFPGPDTQYF	TGTGCCAGCAGCTTTCCGGGTCCAGATACGCAGTATTTT
TRBV3-1/TRBV3-2	NA	TRBJ2-5	15	NA	CASSLPTEDAETQYF	TGTGCCAGCAGCCTCCCGACTGAGGACGCGGAGACCCAGTACTTC
TRBV5-3	NA	TRBJ1-2	16	few	CARSFKQGRLNYGYTF	TGTGCCAGAAGCTTTAAACAGGGCCGCCTTAACTATGGCTACACCTTC
TRBV7-6	NA	TRBJ2-1	15	once	CASSPGQGPYNEQFF	TGTGCCAGCAGCCCAGGCCAGGGTCCCTACAATGAGCAGTTCTTC